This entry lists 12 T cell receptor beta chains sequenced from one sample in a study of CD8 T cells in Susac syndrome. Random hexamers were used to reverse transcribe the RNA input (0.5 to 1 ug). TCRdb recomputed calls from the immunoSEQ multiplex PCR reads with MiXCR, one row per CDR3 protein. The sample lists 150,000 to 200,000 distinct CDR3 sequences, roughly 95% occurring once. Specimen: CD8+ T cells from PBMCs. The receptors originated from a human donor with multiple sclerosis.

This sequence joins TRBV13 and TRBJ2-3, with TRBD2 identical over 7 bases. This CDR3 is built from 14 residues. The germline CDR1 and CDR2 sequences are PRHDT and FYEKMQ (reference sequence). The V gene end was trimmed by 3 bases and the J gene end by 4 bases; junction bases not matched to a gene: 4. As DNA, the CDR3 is TGTGCCAGCAGCTTCGGGGGGAGGGCAGATACGCAGTATTTT. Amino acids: CASSFGGRADTQYF. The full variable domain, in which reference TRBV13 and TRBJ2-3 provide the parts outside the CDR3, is AAGVIQSPRHLIKEKRETATLKCYPIPRHDTVYWYQQGPGQDPQFLISFYEKMQSDKGSIPDRFSAQQFSDYHSELNMSSLELGDSALYFCASSFGGRADTQYFGPGTRLTVL.

DNA for the CDR3: TGTGCCAGCAGTCATACGGGGGATTGGAACACTGAAGCTTTCTTT. Translated: CASSHTGDWNTEAFF. The genes are TRBV25-1 and TRBJ1-1, with D tentatively TRBD1 (5 bases). Per germline, CDR1 MGHDK and CDR2 SYGVNS. V lost 5 bases to trimming and J lost 1 base, with 14 bases between them. The CDR3 loop spans 15 amino acids.

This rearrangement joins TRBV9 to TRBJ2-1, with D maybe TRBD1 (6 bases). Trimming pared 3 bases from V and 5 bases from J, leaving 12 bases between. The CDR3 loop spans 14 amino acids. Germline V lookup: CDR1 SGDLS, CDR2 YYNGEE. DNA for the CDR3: TGTGCCAGCAGCGGGGGGCGTCGGGACAATGAGCAGTTCTTC. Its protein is CASSGGRRDNEQFF.

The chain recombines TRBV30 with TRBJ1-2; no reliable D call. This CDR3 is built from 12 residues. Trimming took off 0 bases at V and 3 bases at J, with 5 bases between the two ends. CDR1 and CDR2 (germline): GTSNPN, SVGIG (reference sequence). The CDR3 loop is CAWSVAYYGYTF. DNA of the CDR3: TGTGCCTGGAGTGTGGCGTACTATGGCTACACCTTC.

CDR3 loop: CASGGDYSYEQYF. CDR3 nucleotide sequence: TGTGCCAGTGGGGGGGACTACTCCTACGAGCAGTACTTC. This chain uses TRBV28 with TRBJ2-7; 7 bases line up with TRBD2. The CDR3 contains 13 residues. Germline V lookup: CDR1 MDHEN, CDR2 SYDVKM. The trim removed 9 bases at V and 0 bases at J, leaving 5 bases unmatched.

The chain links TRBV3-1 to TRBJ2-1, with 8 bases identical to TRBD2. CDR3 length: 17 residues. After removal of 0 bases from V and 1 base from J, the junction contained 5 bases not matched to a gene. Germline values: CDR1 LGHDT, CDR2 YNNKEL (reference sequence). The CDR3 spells CASSQDWPSGSYNEQFF. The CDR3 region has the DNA TGTGCCAGCAGCCAAGACTGGCCTAGCGGGTCCTACAATGAGCAGTTCTTC.

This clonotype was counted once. Here the CDR3 reads CSVKGGKDGLFF. The CDR3, as DNA: TGCAGCGTCAAAGGCGGAAAGGATGGGCTGTTTTTT. The genes are TRBV29-1 and TRBJ2-2; D remains ambiguous. The V end lost 6 bases, the J end lost 13 bases, and 18 bases lay between the germline ends. Germline CDR1 SQVTM, CDR2 ANQGSEA. The CDR3 contains 12 residues.

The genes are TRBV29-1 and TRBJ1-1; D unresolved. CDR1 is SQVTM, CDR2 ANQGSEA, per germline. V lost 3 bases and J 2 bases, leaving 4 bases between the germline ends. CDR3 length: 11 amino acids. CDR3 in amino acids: CSVDGNTEAFF. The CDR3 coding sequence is TGCAGCGTTGATGGTAACACTGAAGCTTTCTTT.

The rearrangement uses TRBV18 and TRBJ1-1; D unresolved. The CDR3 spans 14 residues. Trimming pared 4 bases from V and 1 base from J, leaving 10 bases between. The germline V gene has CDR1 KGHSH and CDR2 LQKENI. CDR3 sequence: CASSRPLGNTEAFF. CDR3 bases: TGTGCCAGCTCACGTCCCCTAGGGAACACTGAAGCTTTCTTT. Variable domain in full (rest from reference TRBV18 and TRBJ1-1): NAGVMQNPRHLVRRRGQEARLRCSPMKGHSHVYWYRQLPEEGLKFMVYLQKENIIDESGMPKERFSAEFPKEGPSILRIQQVVRGDSAAYFCASSRPLGNTEAFFGQGTRLTVV.

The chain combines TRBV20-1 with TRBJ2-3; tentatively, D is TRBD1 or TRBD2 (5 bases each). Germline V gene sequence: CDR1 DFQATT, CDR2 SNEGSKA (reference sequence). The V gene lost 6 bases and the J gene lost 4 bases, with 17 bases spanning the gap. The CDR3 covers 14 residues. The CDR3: CSAPQRGYADTQYF. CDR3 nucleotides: TGCAGTGCCCCCCAGAGGGGATACGCAGATACGCAGTATTTT.

For the CDR3, the DNA is TGCAGTGCTAGAGATCCTGGCGGGGGGGCCGTGGATGAGCAGTTCTTC. As protein: CSARDPGGGAVDEQFF. This sequence joins TRBV20-1 and TRBJ2-1; 9 positions agree with TRBD2. The germline CDR1 and CDR2 sequences are DFQATT and SNEGSKA (reference sequence). After removal of 0 bases from V and 8 bases from J, the junction contained 11 bases not matched to a gene. This CDR3 has 16 residues.

The CDR3 sequence is CASLGSSYEQYF. CDR3 in DNA: TGTGCCAGCCTGGGAAGTTCCTACGAGCAGTACTTC. The chain is built from TRBV2 and TRBJ2-7, with D hard to call. Germline-derived CDR1 and CDR2 are SNHLY and FYNNEI. The CDR3 is made up of 12 amino acids. V was shortened by 8 bases and J by 1 base, with 9 bases between the two germline ends.